Presented here are 4 T cell receptor beta chains from one specimen sequenced in a study of T-cell memory formation after mild COVID-19. One entry per CDR3 protein results from TCRdb running MiXCR on the 5' RACE reads. The profile shows over 120,000 distinct CDR3 sequences, approximately 25% of them singletons. Sequencing input: PBMCs or a T cell subset sorted from them (not recorded which). The receptors stem from an adult woman who had mild COVID-19 (a few samples of this study predate the infection). Cell type and time point are not known.

The chain recombines TRBV27 with TRBJ2-1; 9 positions agree with TRBD2. Germline CDR1 is MNHEY and CDR2 is SMNVEV (reference sequence). V was pared by 5 bases and J by 2 bases, with 7 bases of the junction left unmatched. The CDR3 consists of 16 residues. The CDR3 DNA sequence: TGTGCCAGCAGTGACGGGACTAGCTTTGCCTACAATGAGCAGTTCTTC. Translation gives CASSDGTSFAYNEQFF.

The rearrangement links TRBV4-2 to TRBJ2-6; D unresolved. Trimming shortened V by 1 base and J by 2 bases, and 9 bases separated the two germline ends. From germline, CDR1 is LGHNA and CDR2 YNFKEQ. The CDR3 runs to 16 residues. The chain's CDR3 is CASSQVGVTGANVLTF. CDR3 bases: TGTGCCAGCAGCCAAGTTGGGGTAACTGGGGCCAACGTCCTGACTTTC.

The gene calls are TRBV21-1 and TRBJ1-5. TRBV21-1 is marked as a pseudogene. This CDR3 region has 11 residues. This chain's CDR3 is CASSHGLAQHF. CDR3 coding DNA: TGTGCCAGCAGCCATGGGCTGGCCCAGCATTTT.

The chain recombines TRBV12-5 with TRBJ1-5, with D possibly TRBD1 on 6 matching bases. CDR3 length equals 13 residues. V was pared by 7 bases and J by 7 bases, with 14 bases between. CDR1 is LGHNT and CDR2 is FRNRAP in the germline V gene. The CDR3: CASVLGGIQPQHF. CDR3 nucleotides: TGTGCTAGTGTCCTAGGGGGAATACAGCCCCAGCATTTT.